The 16 T cell receptor beta chains given below trace back to one sample, sequenced in a study of cytomegalovirus exposure and HLA in healthy donors. The PCR was carried out with 60 Vbeta primers and 13 Jbeta primers. TCRdb's copy holds only in-frame clones and misses some; the assay was immunoSEQ multiplex PCR. The repertoire includes hundreds of thousands of clones, nearly 80% of them detected once, and about 2% sits in the top ten. Sequencing input: PBMCs. Every receptor here comes from a male donor in good health and CMV-seronegative.

This CDR3 reads CASSYSSWSNQPQHF. CDR3 coding DNA: TGTGCCAGCAGTTACTCTAGTTGGAGCAATCAGCCCCAGCATTTT. The V gene is TRBV6-5, the J gene TRBJ1-5; D is undetermined. V gave up 0 bases and J gave up 1 base, with 7 bases separating them. Germline CDR1 reads MNHEY; CDR2 reads SVGAGI. This CDR3 is 15 amino acids long.

This chain joins TRBV9 and TRBJ2-5; 9 nucleotides align to TRBD2. The tail of the sequence fits TRBJ2-7 better, so the J call may be wrong. The CDR3 totals 14 residues. Per the germline V gene, CDR1 is SGDLS and CDR2 is YYNGEE. The CDR3 DNA sequence: TGTGCCAGCAGCGCACTAGCGGGCTCCTACGAGCAGTACTTC. It yields the protein CASSALAGSYEQYF.

The chain is built from TRBV2 and TRBJ1-5; D not certain. Per the germline V gene, CDR1 is SNHLY and CDR2 is FYNNEI. Trimming took 5 bases from V and 2 from J, leaving 10 bases between them. This CDR3 has 14 residues. CDR3 sequence reads: CASSPTYGNQPQHF. The CDR3 coding sequence is TGTGCCAGCAGTCCCACTTACGGCAATCAGCCCCAGCATTTT.

This sequence joins TRBV28 and TRBJ1-4; TRBD1 matches at 8 bases. The CDR3 spans 13 residues. The ends lost 4 bases at V and 8 bases at J; junction bases unmatched: 3. CDR1 is MDHEN and CDR2 is SYDVKM in the germline V gene. This chain's CDR3 is CASSSQGAEKLFF. The CDR3 coding sequence is TGTGCCAGCAGTTCCCAGGGGGCCGAAAAACTGTTTTTT.

J is TRBJ2-2 and V is TRBV29-1; 10 nucleotides line up with TRBD1. There are 14 residues in the CDR3. V was pared by 6 bases and J by 5 bases, with 6 bases of the junction left unmatched. Germline loops: CDR1 SQVTM, CDR2 ANQGSEA. DNA for the CDR3: TGCAGCGTCTCGGGACAGGGGCTAACCGGGGAGCTGTTTTTT. The encoded protein is CSVSGQGLTGELFF.

The genes are TRBV5-4 and TRBJ2-5, with D maybe TRBD1 (6 bases). The CDR3 spans 16 residues. With 0 bases removed from V and 5 bases from J, the gap between germline ends came to 17 bases. Germline V gene sequence: CDR1 SGHNT, CDR2 YYREEE (reference sequence). CDR3 nucleotides: TGTGCCAGCAGCTTGGGGCAGGGGCCCTCAAGGGAGACCCAGTACTTC. This gives the protein CASSLGQGPSRETQYF.

The chain has TRBV18 and TRBJ1-3; no clear D gene. Germline V CDR1 and CDR2: KGHSH, LQKENI. The CDR3 sequence is 19 residues long. The V and J ends lost 2 bases and 5 bases respectively, with 25 bases between them. CDR3 residues: CASSPSAQSRLFGRNTIYF. The DNA for the CDR3 is TGTGCCAGCTCACCAAGTGCGCAATCGCGGCTTTTCGGGAGAAACACCATATATTTT.

This chain uses TRBV10-3 with TRBJ1-4; D gene unclear. Trimming shortened V by 3 bases and J by 0 bases, and 5 bases separated the two germline ends. Germline loops: CDR1 ENHRY, CDR2 SYGVKD. The CDR3 runs to 14 residues. The chain's CDR3 is CAISDRATNEKLFF. The DNA of the CDR3 is TGTGCCATCAGTGACCGAGCAACTAATGAAAAACTGTTTTTT.

V usage is TRBV11-1 and J usage is TRBJ2-7, with D perhaps matching TRBD1 (6 bases). The V end was cut by 10 bases, the J end by 0 bases, with 19 bases between. Germline CDR1 is SGHAT and CDR2 is FQDESV (reference sequence). The CDR3 has 15 amino acids. CDR3: CATLGQRGYSYEQYF. For the CDR3, the DNA is TGTGCCACCCTAGGACAGCGCGGATACTCCTACGAGCAGTACTTC.

The chain employs TRBV5-5 and TRBJ1-5; perhaps TRBD1 as D (5 bases). CDR3 length: 14 residues. V lost 2 bases, J lost 7 bases, and 13 bases lay in between. Per the germline V gene, CDR1 is SGHKS and CDR2 is YYEKEE (reference sequence). The CDR3 DNA is TGTGCCAGCAGCTTTGATGGGTGGGGCCAGCCCCAGCATTTT. This sequence encodes CASSFDGWGQPQHF.

V and J are TRBV11-2 and TRBJ2-7; a possible D gene is TRBD1 (6 bases). The CDR3 covers 14 residues. Trimming took 5 bases from V and 1 from J, leaving 12 bases between them. Germline V gene lookup returns CDR1 SGHAT and CDR2 FQNNGV. The CDR3 DNA reads as TGTGCCAGCAGCGCCGGGACAAATTCCTACGAGCAGTACTTC. This translates into CASSAGTNSYEQYF.

The CDR3 loop is CASSTPGQLSGNTIYF. The DNA of the CDR3 is TGTGCCAGCAGTACACCGGGACAGCTCTCTGGAAACACCATATATTTT. The chain links TRBV28 to TRBJ1-3; TRBD1 matches at 7 bases. J gave up 0 bases and V 5 bases, and 7 bases lay outside the gene matches. Germline assignment: CDR1 MDHEN and CDR2 SYDVKM. The CDR3 covers 16 residues.

The chain combines TRBV7-3 with TRBJ2-7; 11 nucleotides align to TRBD1. Trimming removed 5 bases from V and 4 bases from J; junction bases left unmatched: 7. CDR3 size: 15 residues. Germline assignment: CDR1 SGHTA and CDR2 FQGTGA. The CDR3 loop is CASSHGGQGVYEQYF. The CDR3 DNA follows: TGTGCCAGCAGCCATGGGGGACAGGGGGTGTACGAGCAGTACTTC.

The chain couples TRBV7-9 to TRBJ2-3; D ambiguous. Germline CDR1 is SEHNR and CDR2 is FQNEAQ (reference sequence). V was pared by 0 bases and J by 5 bases, with 12 bases between. The CDR3 has 15 residues. DNA for the CDR3: TGTGCCAGCAGCTTAGCGTTGCCATACGGAGATACGCAGTATTTT. Amino acids: CASSLALPYGDTQYF. Complete variable domain (other parts from reference TRBV7-9 and TRBJ2-3): DTGVSQNPRHKITKRGQNVTFRCDPISEHNRLYWYRQTLGQGPEFLTYFQNEAQLEKSRLLSDRFSAERPKGSFSTLEIQRTEQGDSAMYLCASSLALPYGDTQYFGPGTRLTVL.

This clone was found once. The chain joins TRBV28 to TRBJ1-2; tentative D call: TRBD1 (5 bases). Germline CDR1 is MDHEN and CDR2 is SYDVKM. Trimming cost V 8 bases and J 2 bases, with 15 bases left between them. This CDR3 is 14 amino acids long. CDR3 DNA: TGTGCCAGCCGTAGTTTCAGGGTCAACTATGGCTACACCTTC. The encoded protein is CASRSFRVNYGYTF.

The chain recombines TRBV30 with TRBJ1-1; D might be TRBD1 (5 bases). V lost 0 bases and J 0 bases, leaving 8 bases between the germline ends. Germline-derived CDR1 and CDR2 are GTSNPN and SVGIG (reference sequence). This CDR3 has 14 residues. The CDR3 region has the DNA TGTGCCTGGAGTGTTAGGGGTTTGAACACTGAAGCTTTCTTT. As protein: CAWSVRGLNTEAFF.